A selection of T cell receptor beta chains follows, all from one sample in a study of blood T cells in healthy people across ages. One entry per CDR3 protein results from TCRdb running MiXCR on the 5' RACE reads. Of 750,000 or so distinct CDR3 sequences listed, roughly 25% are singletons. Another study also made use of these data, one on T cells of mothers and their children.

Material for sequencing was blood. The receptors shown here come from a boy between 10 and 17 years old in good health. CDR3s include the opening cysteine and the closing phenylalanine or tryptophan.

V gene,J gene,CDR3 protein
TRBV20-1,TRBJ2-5,CSARDMWDIRGHQETQYF
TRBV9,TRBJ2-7,CASSLTSGSSAEQYF
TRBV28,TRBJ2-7,CASIPLAGTYEQYF
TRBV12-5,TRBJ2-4,CAVFNGDLAKNIQSF
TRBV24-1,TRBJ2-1,CAASDFNRGINDEQFF
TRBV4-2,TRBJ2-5,CASSPSTSGGLETQYF
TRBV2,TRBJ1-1,CASRPLNKRPEAFF
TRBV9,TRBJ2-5,CASSVGLWGVEETQYF
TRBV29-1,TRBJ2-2,CSVRPWLNTGELFF
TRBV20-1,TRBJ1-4,CSARHSQGEKLFF
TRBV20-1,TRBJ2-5,CSASQGYQETQYF
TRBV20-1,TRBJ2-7,CSARDGGRSPEGEQYF
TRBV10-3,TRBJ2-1,CAISAGLAGLSSYNEQFF
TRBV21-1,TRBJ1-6,CASSKALTDGEPLHF
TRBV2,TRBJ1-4,CASSVATGSGEKLFF
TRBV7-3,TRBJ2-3,CASSLRAGSTDTQYF
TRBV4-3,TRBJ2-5,CASSQDVDNQETQYF
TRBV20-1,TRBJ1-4,CSAREGTGGTNEKLFF
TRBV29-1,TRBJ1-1,CSVSTGSNTEAFF
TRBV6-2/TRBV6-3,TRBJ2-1,CASSRISEVNNEQFF
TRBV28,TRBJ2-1,CASSFLAGGHEQFF
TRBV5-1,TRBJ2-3,CASKPGNTDTQYF
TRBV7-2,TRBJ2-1,CASSRGGWNEQFF
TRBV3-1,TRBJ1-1,CASSPASYTEAFF
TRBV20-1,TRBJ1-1,CSARDGVYTEAFF
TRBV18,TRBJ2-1,CASSPTYEAYNEQFF
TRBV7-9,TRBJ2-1,CASSLTRLADNEQFF
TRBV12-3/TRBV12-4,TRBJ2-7,CASSLRGAEQYF
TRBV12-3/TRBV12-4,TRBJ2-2,CASSFLGGANTGELFF
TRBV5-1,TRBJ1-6,CASSLDRRNSPLHF
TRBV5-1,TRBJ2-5,CASSDRSQETQYF
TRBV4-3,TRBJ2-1,CASSQDLGLAYNEQFF
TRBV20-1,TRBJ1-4,CSARDPIRRGVEKLFF
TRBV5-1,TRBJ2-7,CASSLVVAGTYEQYF
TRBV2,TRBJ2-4,CAIRPLDKNIQYF
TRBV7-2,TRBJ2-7,CASSSQGTSGGWQYF
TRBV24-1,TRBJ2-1,CATSDPLGAVTYNEQFF